This T cell receptor (beta chain) was sequenced during a study of cytomegalovirus exposure and HLA in healthy donors. CDR3 size: 15 residues. PCR used 60 Vbeta primers and 13 Jbeta primers. As originally analysed: A follow-up analysis tallied about 80 million unique TCR beta chains, roughly 11 million shared. TCRdb's copy holds only in-frame clones and misses some; the assay was immunoSEQ multiplex PCR. V and J calls and clone size come straight from that table; D and trimming were deduced from the DNA. The table includes about 140,000 clones, 82% detected once. The rearrangement links TRBV21-1 to TRBJ1-1; no check of the table's D call, TRBD1, against the DNA was made. TRBV21-1 is a pseudogene locus. The receptor comes from a man aged 18 to 35 in good health and CMV-seropositive. Sequenced input: PBMCs. CDR3 residues: CASSPYPDRSRIAFF. The CDR3 DNA sequence: TGTGCCAGCAGCCCCTACCCCGACAGGTCGCGGATAGCTTTCTTT.